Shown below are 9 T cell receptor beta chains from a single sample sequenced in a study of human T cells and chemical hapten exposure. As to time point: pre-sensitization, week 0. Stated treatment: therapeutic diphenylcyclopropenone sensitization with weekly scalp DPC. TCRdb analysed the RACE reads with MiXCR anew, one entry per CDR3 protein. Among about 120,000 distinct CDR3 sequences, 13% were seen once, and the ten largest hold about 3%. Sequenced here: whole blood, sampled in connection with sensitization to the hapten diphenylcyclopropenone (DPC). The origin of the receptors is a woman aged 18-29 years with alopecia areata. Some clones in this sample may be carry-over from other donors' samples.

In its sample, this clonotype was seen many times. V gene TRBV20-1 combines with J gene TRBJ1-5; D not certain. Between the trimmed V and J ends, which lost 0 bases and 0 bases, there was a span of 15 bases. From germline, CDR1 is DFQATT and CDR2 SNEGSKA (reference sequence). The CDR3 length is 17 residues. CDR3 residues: CSARDHSRAISNQPQHF. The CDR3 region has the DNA TGCAGTGCTAGAGACCATTCCCGGGCCATTAGCAATCAGCCCCAGCATTTT.

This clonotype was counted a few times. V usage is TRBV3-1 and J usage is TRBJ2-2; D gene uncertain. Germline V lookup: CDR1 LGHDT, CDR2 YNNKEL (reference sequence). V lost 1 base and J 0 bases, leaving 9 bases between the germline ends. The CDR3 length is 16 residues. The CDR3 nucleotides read TGTGCCAGCAGCCAAGGCGGCGGTCCGAACACCGGGGAGCTGTTTTTT. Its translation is CASSQGGGPNTGELFF.

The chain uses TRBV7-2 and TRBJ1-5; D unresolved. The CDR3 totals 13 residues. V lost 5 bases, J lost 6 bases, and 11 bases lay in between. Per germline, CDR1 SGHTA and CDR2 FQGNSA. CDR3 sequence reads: CASSRDGVQPQHF. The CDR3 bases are TGTGCCAGCAGCCGAGACGGGGTTCAGCCCCAGCATTTT. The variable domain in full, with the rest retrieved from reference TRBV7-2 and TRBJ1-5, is GAGVSQSPSNKVTEKGKDVELRCDPISGHTALYWYRQSLGQGLEFLIYFQGNSAPDKSGLPSDRFSAERTGGSVSTLTIQRTQQEDSAVYLCASSRDGVQPQHFGDGTRLSIL.

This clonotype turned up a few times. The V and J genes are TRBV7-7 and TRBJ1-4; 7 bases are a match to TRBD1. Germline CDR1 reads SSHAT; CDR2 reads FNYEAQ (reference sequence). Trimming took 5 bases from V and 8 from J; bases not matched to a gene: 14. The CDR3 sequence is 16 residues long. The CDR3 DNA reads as TGTGCCAGCAGCCTTCTCACACACAGGGGAGCAGAAAAACTGTTTTTT. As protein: CASSLLTHRGAEKLFF.

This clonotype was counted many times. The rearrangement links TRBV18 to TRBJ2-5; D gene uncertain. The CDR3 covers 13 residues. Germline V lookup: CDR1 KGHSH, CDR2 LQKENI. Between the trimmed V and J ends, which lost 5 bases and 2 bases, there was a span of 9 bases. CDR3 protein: CASSSVPQETQYF. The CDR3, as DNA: TGTGCCAGCTCATCGGTCCCACAAGAGACCCAGTACTTC.

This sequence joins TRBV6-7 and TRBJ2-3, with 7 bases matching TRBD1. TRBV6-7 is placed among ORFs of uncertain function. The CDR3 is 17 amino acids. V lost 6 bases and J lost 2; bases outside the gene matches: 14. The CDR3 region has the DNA TGTGCCAGCAGCCACAATATACGGGACAGAACCACAGATACGCAGTATTTT. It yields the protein CASSHNIRDRTTDTQYF.

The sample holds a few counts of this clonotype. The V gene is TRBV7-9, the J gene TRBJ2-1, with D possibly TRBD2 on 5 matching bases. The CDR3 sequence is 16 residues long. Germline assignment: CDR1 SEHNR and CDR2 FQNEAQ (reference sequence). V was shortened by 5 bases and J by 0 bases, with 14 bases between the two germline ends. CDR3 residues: CASSQRGISSYNEQFF. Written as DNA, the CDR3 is TGTGCCAGCAGCCAGAGAGGGATAAGCTCCTACAATGAGCAGTTCTTC.

Here the CDR3 DNA reads TGTGCCAGCAGTTTGGGGCCGACTCCCACAGATACGCAGTATTTT. This encodes CASSLGPTPTDTQYF. The chain uses TRBV27 and TRBJ2-3, with a tentative D call TRBD1 (5 bases). V was pared by 3 bases and J by 2 bases, with 12 bases between. CDR1 is MNHEY, CDR2 SMNVEV, per germline (reference sequence). The CDR3 sequence is 15 residues long.

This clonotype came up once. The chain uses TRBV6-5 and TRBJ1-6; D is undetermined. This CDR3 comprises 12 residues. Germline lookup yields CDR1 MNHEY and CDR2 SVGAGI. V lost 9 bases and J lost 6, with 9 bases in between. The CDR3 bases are TGTGCCAGTGGACGGATTAATTCACCCCTCCACTTT. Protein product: CASGRINSPLHF.